This T cell receptor beta chain was retrieved from a study of blood T cell repertoires in COVID-19. The repertoire was sequenced with immunoSEQ multiplex PCR; TCRdb's copy has only in-frame clones and lacks some. The sample lists about 290,000 clones, approximately 86% occurring once. This receptor was obtained from a woman in her forties or fifties with active or convalescent COVID-19. Material: peripheral blood.

CDR3 nucleotides: TGTGCCACCAGCAGAGATGCAGGGGAGTATGGCTACACCTTC. Its translation is CATSRDAGEYGYTF. This chain links TRBV15 with TRBJ1-2; TRBD1 might be the D (6 bases). V dropped 0 bases and J dropped 5 bases, with 10 bases sitting between them. The CDR3 is 14 amino acids. The germline V gene encodes CDR1 LNHNV and CDR2 YYDKDF (reference sequence).